The clone carrying this TCR beta chain has only a few counts. The target antigen is unknown. The same CDR3 also results from other DNA sequences found in this sample. Looked up from germline, CDR1 is GTSNPN and CDR2 is SVGIG (reference sequence). CDR3 length: 11 residues. The ends were cut back, 2 bases at V and 9 bases at J, with 8 bases in the middle. Every bit of the isolated RNA underwent reverse transcription, so sequencing read expressed TCRB transcripts. The assay was immunoSEQ multiplex PCR, and TCRdb's table has in-frame clones only and misses some. Here the sample spans roughly 370,000 clones, more than 11% being singletons. This entry is derived from a study of beta chain features in type 1 diabetes. Study-wide background: Age, gender and cell yields were similar between patients and healthy donors.

Whole-study findings and limits: A greater similarity of naive, central memory and Treg TCRB repertoires was seen among patients than among healthy donors. Shortening that was moderate but significant affected the TCRB CDR3s of Type 1 diabetes patients in all four CD4+ subsets.

Populations isolated by sorting all had purity greater than 95%. The sample taken for sequencing was naive CD4+ T cells from blood. The clonotype was recovered from a man younger than 45 in good health. The J gene is TRBJ2-1, the V gene TRBV30; D may correspond to TRBD1 or TRBD2 (5 bases each). For the CDR3, the DNA is TGTGCCTGGAGTCCGAGGGGTGAGCAGTTCTTC. Residues: CAWSPRGEQFF.